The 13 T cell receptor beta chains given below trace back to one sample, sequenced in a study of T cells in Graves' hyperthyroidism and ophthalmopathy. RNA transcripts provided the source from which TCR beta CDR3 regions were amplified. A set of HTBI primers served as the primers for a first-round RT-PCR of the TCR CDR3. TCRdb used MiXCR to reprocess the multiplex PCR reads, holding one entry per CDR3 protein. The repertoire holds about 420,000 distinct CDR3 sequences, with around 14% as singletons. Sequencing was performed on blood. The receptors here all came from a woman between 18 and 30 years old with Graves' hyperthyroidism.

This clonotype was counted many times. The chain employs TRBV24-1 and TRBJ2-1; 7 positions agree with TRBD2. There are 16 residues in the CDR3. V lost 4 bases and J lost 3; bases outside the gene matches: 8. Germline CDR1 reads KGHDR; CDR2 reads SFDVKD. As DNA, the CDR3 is TGTGCCACCAGTGACCGGCGGACTAGAAACTACAATGAGCAGTTCTTC. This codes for CATSDRRTRNYNEQFF.

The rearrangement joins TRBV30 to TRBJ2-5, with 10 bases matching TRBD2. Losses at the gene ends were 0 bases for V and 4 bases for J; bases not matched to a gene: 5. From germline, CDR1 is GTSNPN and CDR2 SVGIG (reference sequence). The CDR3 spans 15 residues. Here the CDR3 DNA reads TGTGCCTGGAGTGTAGCGGGGGGGCCGCGAGAGACCCAGTACTTC. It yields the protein CAWSVAGGPRETQYF.

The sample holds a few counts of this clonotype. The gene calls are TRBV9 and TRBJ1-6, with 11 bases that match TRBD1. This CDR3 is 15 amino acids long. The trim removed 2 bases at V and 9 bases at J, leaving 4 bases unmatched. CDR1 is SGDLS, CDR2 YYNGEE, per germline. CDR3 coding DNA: TGTGCCAGCAGCGTGGACAGGGGGCTTTTTTCACCCCTCCACTTT. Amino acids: CASSVDRGLFSPLHF.

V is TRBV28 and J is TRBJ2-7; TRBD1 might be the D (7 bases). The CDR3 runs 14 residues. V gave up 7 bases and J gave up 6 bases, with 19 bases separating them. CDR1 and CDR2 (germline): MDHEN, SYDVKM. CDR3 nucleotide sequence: TGTGCCAGCATTGCAGGAGGGGGCCTCGGCGAGCAGTACTTC. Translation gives CASIAGGGLGEQYF.

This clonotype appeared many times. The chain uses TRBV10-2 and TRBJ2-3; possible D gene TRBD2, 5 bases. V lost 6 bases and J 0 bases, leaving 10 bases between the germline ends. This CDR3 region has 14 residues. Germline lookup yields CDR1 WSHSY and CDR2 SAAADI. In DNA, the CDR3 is TGCGCCAGCAGCAACGGGGATAGCACAGATACGCAGTATTTT. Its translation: CASSNGDSTDTQYF.

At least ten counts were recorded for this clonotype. CDR3 sequence: CASSEPPGTYSALHF. CDR3 DNA sequence: TGTGCCAGCAGTGAACCCCCGGGGACTTATTCGGCCCTCCACTTT. The chain uses TRBV6-1 and TRBJ1-6, with a tentative D call TRBD1 (5 bases). V shed 2 bases and J shed 14 bases, with 19 bases lying between them. The V gene's germline CDR1 is MNHNS and CDR2 SASEGT. This CDR3 has 15 amino acids.

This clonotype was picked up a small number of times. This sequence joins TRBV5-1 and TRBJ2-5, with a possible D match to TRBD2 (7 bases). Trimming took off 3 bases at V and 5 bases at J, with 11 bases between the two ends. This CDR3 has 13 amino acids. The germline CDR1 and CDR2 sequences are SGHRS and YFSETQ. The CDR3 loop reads CASSSGGWETQYF. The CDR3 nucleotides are TGCGCCAGCAGCTCGGGGGGCTGGGAGACCCAGTACTTC.

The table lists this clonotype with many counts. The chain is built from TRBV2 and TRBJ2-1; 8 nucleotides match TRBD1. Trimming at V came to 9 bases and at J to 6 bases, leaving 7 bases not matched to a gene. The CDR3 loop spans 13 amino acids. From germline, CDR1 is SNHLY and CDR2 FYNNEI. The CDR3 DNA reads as TGTGCCAGTGCCGGGACAGGACTCAATGAGCAGTTCTTC. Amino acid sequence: CASAGTGLNEQFF.

CDR3 sequence (DNA): TGTGCCAGCAGCCCCAACCACCCTGGGGTTGGGGGTGAGCAGTTCTTC. Translating it yields CASSPNHPGVGGEQFF. The chain is built from TRBV9 and TRBJ2-1, with D possibly being TRBD1 or TRBD2 (5 bases each). This CDR3 has 16 residues. Germline assignment: CDR1 SGDLS and CDR2 YYNGEE. The V end was cut by 4 bases, the J end by 9 bases, with 23 bases between.

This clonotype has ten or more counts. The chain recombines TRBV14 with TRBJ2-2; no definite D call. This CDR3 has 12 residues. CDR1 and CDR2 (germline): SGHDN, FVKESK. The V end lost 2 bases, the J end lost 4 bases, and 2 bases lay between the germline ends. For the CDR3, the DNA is TGTGCCAGCAGCCAATTCACCGGGGAGCTGTTTTTT. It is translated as CASSQFTGELFF.

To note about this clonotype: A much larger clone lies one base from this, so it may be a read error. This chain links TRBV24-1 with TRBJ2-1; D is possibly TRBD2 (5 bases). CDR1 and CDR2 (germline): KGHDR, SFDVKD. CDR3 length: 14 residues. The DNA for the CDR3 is TGTGTCACCAGTGCCGGACTCTCCTACAATGAGCAGTTCTTC. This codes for CVTSAGLSYNEQFF.

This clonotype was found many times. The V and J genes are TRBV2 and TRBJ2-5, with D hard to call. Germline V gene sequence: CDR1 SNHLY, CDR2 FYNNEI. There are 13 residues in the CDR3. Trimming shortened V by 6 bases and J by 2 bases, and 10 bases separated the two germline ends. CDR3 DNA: TGTGCCAGCAGGAGCGTCTTTCAAGAGACCCAGTACTTC. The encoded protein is CASRSVFQETQYF. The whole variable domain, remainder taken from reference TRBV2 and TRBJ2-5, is EPEVTQTPSHQVTQMGQEVILRCVPISNHLYFYWYRQILGQKVEFLVSFYNNEISEKSEIFDDQFSVERPDGSNFTLKIRSTKLEDSAMYFCASRSVFQETQYFGPGTRLLVL.

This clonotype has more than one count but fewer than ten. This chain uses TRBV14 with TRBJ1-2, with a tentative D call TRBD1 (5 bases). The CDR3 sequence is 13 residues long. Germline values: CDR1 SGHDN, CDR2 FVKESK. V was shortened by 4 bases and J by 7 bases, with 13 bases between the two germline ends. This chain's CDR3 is CASSRWDRRGYTF. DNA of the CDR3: TGTGCCAGCAGCCGTTGGGACCGGCGTGGCTACACCTTC. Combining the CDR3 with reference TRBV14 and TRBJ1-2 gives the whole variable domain EAGVTQFPSHSVIEKGQTVTLRCDPISGHDNLYWYRRVMGKEIKFLLHFVKESKQDESGMPNNRFLAERTGGTYSTLKVQPAELEDSGVYFCASSRWDRRGYTFGSGTRLTVV.